Listed here are 12 T cell receptor beta chains from one sample, sequenced in a study of T cells in Graves' hyperthyroidism and ophthalmopathy. RNA transcripts yielded amplified TCR beta CDR3 regions. The HTBI set primed first-round TCR CDR3 RT-PCR. MiXCR, run by TCRdb on the multiplex PCR reads, gives a single entry per CDR3 protein. The profile covers 450,000 to 700,000 distinct CDR3 sequences, with approximately 44% appearing a single time and roughly 19% taken by the ten largest. Material: peripheral blood or thyroid tissue (not recorded which). The receptor source for this set is an adult woman with Graves' disease, either hyperthyroidism or ophthalmopathy (not recorded which).

The chain combines TRBV20-1 with TRBJ1-2; 7 bases agree with TRBD1. Germline CDR1 DFQATT, CDR2 SNEGSKA (reference sequence). The CDR3 loop spans 16 amino acids. J was trimmed by 7 bases and V by 8 bases; bases with no gene match: 22. This CDR3 reads CSCPLRGEQGQRGYTF. The CDR3 DNA reads as TGCAGTTGCCCCTTACGGGGAGAACAGGGGCAGCGTGGCTACACCTTC.

This clonotype has ten or more counts. The V gene is TRBV3-1, the J gene TRBJ2-7; perhaps TRBD2 as D (5 bases). Trimming removed 2 bases at V and 6 bases at J, with 14 bases between. The CDR3 is 14 residues long. CDR1 and CDR2 from the germline V gene are LGHDT and YNNKEL (reference sequence). The CDR3: CASSQRSSRGEQYF. For the CDR3, the DNA is TGTGCCAGCAGCCAAAGGTCGTCTCGGGGCGAGCAGTACTTC.

On this clonotype: At one boundary the junction diverges from the germline segment, which might be a read error. V and J are TRBV4-3 and TRBJ2-7; D ambiguous. The CDR3 sequence is 14 residues long. Germline CDR1 and CDR2: LGHNA and YSLEER. The CDR3 DNA reads TGCGCCAGTAGCCCAGATGGGTCAGGCTACGAGCAGTACTTC. This codes for CASSPDGSGYEQYF.

In DNA, the CDR3 is TGTGCCAGCAGTTGGCCGGGACAGCTGCAAGCTTTCTTT. This encodes CASSWPGQLQAFF. The V and J genes are TRBV12-3 or TRBV12-4 and TRBJ1-1; 7 bases line up with TRBD1. After removal of 4 bases from V and 9 bases from J, the junction contained 8 bases not matched to a gene. CDR3 size: 13 residues.

CDR3: CASSGEGTFF. The CDR3, as DNA: TGTGCCAGCAGTGGGGAAGGTACTTTCTTT. V usage is TRBV6-5 and J usage is TRBJ1-1; D is unclear. The V gene's germline CDR1 is MNHEY and CDR2 SVGAGI. Trimming stripped 5 bases from V and 12 bases from J, with 10 bases between. The CDR3 has 10 residues.

This clonotype was counted many times. The J gene is TRBJ1-1, the V gene TRBV20-1, with D possibly TRBD1 on 6 matching bases. Trimming pared 6 bases from V and 5 bases from J, leaving 19 bases between. This CDR3 has 14 amino acids. The germline CDR1 and CDR2 sequences are DFQATT and SNEGSKA (reference sequence). CDR3 residues: CSALLPQGNTEAFF. The CDR3 DNA sequence: TGCAGTGCCCTACTCCCCCAGGGGAATACTGAAGCTTTCTTT.

This chain joins TRBV6-1 and TRBJ1-5; D is possibly TRBD1 (6 bases). Trimming pared 6 bases from V and 4 bases from J, leaving 13 bases between. From germline, CDR1 is MNHNS and CDR2 SASEGT. The CDR3 runs to 14 residues. For the CDR3, the DNA is TGTGCCAGCAGGCTGGACAGCACTAATCAGCCCCAGCATTTT. Translated, it gives CASRLDSTNQPQHF.

This chain connects TRBV5-1 to TRBJ2-1; D unresolved. V lost 7 bases and J lost 8, with 16 bases in between. Germline assignment: CDR1 SGHRS and CDR2 YFSETQ. CDR3 length: 13 amino acids. CDR3 loop: CASGLGGIDEQFF. Here the CDR3 DNA reads TGCGCCAGCGGTCTGGGTGGGATCGATGAGCAGTTCTTC.

The chain couples TRBV29-1 to TRBJ2-7; TRBD2 might be the D (5 bases). CDR3 size: 12 residues. Between the trimmed V and J ends, which lost 6 bases and 6 bases, there was a span of 15 bases. Looked up from germline, CDR1 is SQVTM and CDR2 is ANQGSEA. CDR3 nucleotide sequence: TGCAGCGTGACGGCGGGTCCGCGCGAGCAGTACTTC. It codes for CSVTAGPREQYF.

As regards this clonotype: The junction does not match germline at one end; this may be a read error. The chain uses TRBV20-1 and TRBJ2-2; possibly TRBD1 or TRBD2 for D (5 bases each). Germline V lookup: CDR1 DFQATT, CDR2 SNEGSKA (reference sequence). CDR3 length: 13 residues. The CDR3: CSARWGNTGELSW. CDR3 sequence (DNA): TGCAGTGCCCGTTGGGGGAACACCGGGGAGCTGTCTTGG.

The sample holds many counts of this clonotype. The CDR3 is CASSLGYNVNTEAFF. CDR3 in DNA: TGTGCCAGCAGCTTAGGGTATAACGTGAACACTGAAGCTTTCTTT. The chain employs TRBV7-8 and TRBJ1-1; D call uncertain. V lost 1 base and J lost 0, with 9 bases in between. CDR3 length: 15 amino acids. Germline assignment: CDR1 SGHVS and CDR2 FQNEAQ.

This sequence joins TRBV5-6 and TRBJ2-7, with 12 bases aligning to TRBD2. Unmatched junction bases numbered 4, after V lost 4 bases and J lost 5 bases. This CDR3 has 14 residues. The germline V gene encodes CDR1 SGHDT and CDR2 YYEEEE. CDR3 in DNA: TGTGCCAGCAGCCGGACTAGCGGGATAAACGAGCAGTACTTC. Protein product: CASSRTSGINEQYF.